Below, one T cell receptor (beta chain) is given with its context. Its antigen is unidentified. Germline V lookup: CDR1 LGHNT, CDR2 FRNRAP. CDR3 size: 15 residues. These data are taken from a study of CXCR3-negative and CXCR3-positive naive CD8 T cells. Study outcomes and limitations: Both naive subsets showed comparably high diversity, and memory CD8+ cells showed much lower diversity. Naive cells positive for CXCR3 carried more hydrophobic TRB CDR3s than CXCR3-negative ones.

A CD45RO-CCR7+CD27+CD95- phenotype identified naive CD8+ T cells. With UMI labels, 5' RACE was used to prepare the TRB cDNA libraries. TCRdb re-called the 5' RACE reads, yielding one record per CDR3 amino acid sequence without DNA. This sample's table has some 120,000 distinct CDR3 sequences. V gene TRBV12-5 combines with J gene TRBJ2-6. This sequence originates from a human donor in good health. Some clones in this sample may be carry-over from other donors' samples. The sequencing input was naive CXCR3+ CD8+ T cells from blood. Subset noted: CD45RO-CCR7+CD27+CD95- naive CD8+ T cells expressing CXCR3 (TNR3+). This CDR3 reads CASGLFGSGANVLTF.